The rows below give T cell receptor beta chains drawn from one sample of a study of CD8 T cells in Susac syndrome. MiXCR was run by TCRdb on the immunoSEQ multiplex PCR reads, yielding one entry per CDR3 protein. This table has some 170,000 distinct CDR3 sequences, 93% appearing once. Sequenced material: CD4+ T cells from PBMCs. Receptors originate from a human donor in good health. Both conserved end residues are part of each CDR3. The D gene is left open where the match is weak. Only part of the rows carry a size: once, few, many, or a class if the clone is expanded.

- 14 - TRBJ2-3 TRBV7-9 TGTGCCTCGGCACAGGGAGGGTTCACAGATACGCAGTATTTT CASAQGGFTDTQYF
once 15 TRBD2 TRBJ2-7 TRBV3-1 TGTGCCAGCAGCCAAGCTGGGGGGGACTCCTACGGGCAGTACTTC CASSQAGGDSYGQYF
- 14 TRBD1 TRBJ1-2 TRBV7-9 TGTGCCAGCAGTCTCGGGACAGCCAACTATGGCTACACCTTC CASSLGTANYGYTF
- 14 TRBD1 TRBJ2-2 TRBV6-5 TGTGCCAGCCGAGGACAGGGGGCGTACGGGGAGCTGTTTTTT CASRGQGAYGELFF
few 13 - TRBJ2-3 TRBV5-4 TGTGCCAGCAGCTTGAAGGATGGAGATACGCAGTATTTT CASSLKDGDTQYF
- 14 - TRBJ1-1 TRBV11-2 TGTGCCAGCAGCTCACGTTCACCCGGCACTGAAGCTTTCTTT CASSSRSPGTEAFF
- 15 TRBD1 TRBJ2-3 TRBV10-3 TGTGCCATCGGTGAGGGACAGGGGCGAGCAGATACGCAGTATTTT CAIGEGQGRADTQYF
- 16 - TRBJ1-3 TRBV5-6 TGTGCCAGCAGCCCGCCTGGGGCCAGCTCTGGAAACACCATATATTTT CASSPPGASSGNTIYF
- 14 - TRBJ1-2 TRBV2 TGTGCCAGCAGTGACCACAGCTTCTCGCATGGCTACACCTTC CASSDHSFSHGYTF
- 15 - TRBJ2-6 TRBV28 TGTGCCAGCAGTTCGTCCGCCGGAGGGGCCAACGTCCTGACTTTC CASSSSAGGANVLTF
- 17 TRBD2 TRBJ2-5 TRBV27 TGTGCCAGCAGTAAGACTAGCGGGGCCACCCCCGGGGAGACCCAGTACTTC CASSKTSGATPGETQYF
- 14 TRBD1 TRBJ2-7 TRBV5-4 TGTGCCAGCAGCTGGGGACAGCACTCCTACGAGCAGTACTTC CASSWGQHSYEQYF
- 15 TRBD2 TRBJ2-5 TRBV6-2/TRBV6-3 TGTGCCAGCAGTTACCTAGCGGGGGATGAAGAGACCCAGTACTTC CASSYLAGDEETQYF
- 15 TRBD1 TRBJ1-2 TRBV3-1 TGTGCCAGCAGCCACCGACAGGGGAATAACTATGGCCACACCTTC CASSHRQGNNYGHTF
- 15 TRBD1 TRBJ1-4 TRBV2 TGTGCCAGCAGTCCACAGGGGGCTGCCAATGAAAAACTGTTTTTT CASSPQGAANEKLFF
- 15 TRBD1 TRBJ1-1 TRBV3-1 TGTGCCAGCAGCTACCATACAGGGGGCAGTCCTGAAGCTTTCTTT CASSYHTGGSPEAFF
- 11 - TRBJ2-3 TRBV29-1 TGCAGCGTGCAACCCGCAGATACGCAGTATTTT CSVQPADTQYF
- 18 - TRBJ1-3 TRBV6-5 TGTGCCAGCAGTTACTCGGTATCCAGTGACCACTCTGGAAACACCATATATTTT CASSYSVSSDHSGNTIYF
once 16 TRBD2 TRBJ2-3 TRBV6-5 TGTGCCAGCAGTTACCGGGGGGGGGAAAGCACAGATACGCAGTATTTT CASSYRGGESTDTQYF
- 14 - TRBJ1-1 TRBV29-1 TGCAGCGTTGACCACAGGCTCGTGAACACTGAAGCTTTCTTT CSVDHRLVNTEAFF
- 18 - TRBJ1-6 TRBV12-3/TRBV12-4 TGTGCCAGCAGCAACGAAGTACTGGGAAGGGGGAGTGATTCACCCCTCCACTTT CASSNEVLGRGSDSPLHF
- 15 - TRBJ2-2 TRBV3-1 TGTGCCAGCAGCCAAGATTTTAGGAGTGACGGGGAGCTGTTTTTT CASSQDFRSDGELFF
- 13 - TRBJ1-3 TRBV11-2 TGTGCCAGCAGCGGAGGTTCTGGAAACACCATATATTTT CASSGGSGNTIYF
- 13 - TRBJ2-3 TRBV6-4 TGTGCCAGCAGTGACGGACGATCAGATACGCAGTATTTT CASSDGRSDTQYF
- 12 - TRBJ1-1 TRBV20-1 TGCAGTGCTCTTAACAAGAACACTGAAGCTTTCTTT CSALNKNTEAFF
- 15 - TRBJ1-1 TRBV6-1 TGTGCCAGCAGTGAATATGAGGACCATAACACTGAAGCTTTCTTT CASSEYEDHNTEAFF
- 15 TRBD1 TRBJ2-2 TRBV2 TGTGCCAGCAGTGTCGGTCAGGGGGACACCGGGGAGCTGTTTTTT CASSVGQGDTGELFF
once 13 - TRBJ2-7 TRBV2 TGTGCCAGCAGTAGCAGGGCTACCTACGAGCAGTACTTC CASSSRATYEQYF
- 16 - TRBJ2-5 TRBV7-2 TGTGCCAGCAGCCCGATTCCGGGGTTAGCATGGGAGACCCAGTACTTC CASSPIPGLAWETQYF
- 15 TRBD1 TRBJ2-5 TRBV7-9 TGTGCCAGCAGCTTAGCAGGGGGCAAAGAAGAGACCCAGTACTTC CASSLAGGKEETQYF
- 15 TRBD2 TRBJ2-1 TRBV20-1 TGCAGTGCCTCGCTAGCGGGGGAAGCCTACAATGAGCAGTTCTTC CSASLAGEAYNEQFF
- 16 TRBD1 TRBJ2-3 TRBV12-3/TRBV12-4 TGTGCCAGCAGCCCTCAGGGGGCGGCGGGGACAGATACGCAGTATTTT CASSPQGAAGTDTQYF
- 15 TRBD2 TRBJ2-5 TRBV5-4 TGTGCCAGCTCCGACCAGCGGGGGGGGACTGAGACCCAGTACTTC CASSDQRGGTETQYF
- 12 - TRBJ2-3 TRBV5-4 TGTGCCAGCAGCTATTTCGCAGATACGCAGTATTTT CASSYFADTQYF
- 18 - TRBJ1-4 TRBV2 TGTGCCAGCAGCGAACAAAGCGGAAACCAGGGACGTCGCGAAAAACTGTTTTTT CASSEQSGNQGRREKLFF
- 11 - TRBJ2-4 TRBV29-1 TGCAGCGTTGAAGCCTGGACGGGACAAATCTTC CSVEAWTGQIF
- 15 TRBD2 TRBJ2-3 TRBV20-1 TGCAGTGCTAGTCCACTAGCGGGGCGGGGAGATACGCAGTATTTT CSASPLAGRGDTQYF
- 15 TRBD2 TRBJ2-7 TRBV7-3 TGTGCCAGCAGCTTAGCGGGGGGCAGTACCTACGAGCAGTACTTC CASSLAGGSTYEQYF
- 14 TRBD1 TRBJ1-2 TRBV7-2 TGTGCCAGCAGCTCTAGGGGGCTACCCTATGGCTACACCTTC CASSSRGLPYGYTF
- 15 TRBD1 TRBJ2-7 TRBV27 TGTGCCAGCAGTTTATTTGGACAGGGGACCGACGAGCAGTACTTC CASSLFGQGTDEQYF
- 15 TRBD2 TRBJ2-1 TRBV12-3/TRBV12-4 TGTGCCAGCAGTTTCCAAGCGGGGGGCAATACTGAGCAGTTCTTC CASSFQAGGNTEQFF
- 13 - TRBJ1-3 TRBV20-1 TGCAGTGTAAAACAGCCGGCAGTAAACACCATATATTTT CSVKQPAVNTIYF
- 15 TRBD1 TRBJ1-4 TRBV23-1 TGCGCCAGCAGTCGCAGGACAGGGCGGGGGGAAAAACTGTTTTTT CASSRRTGRGEKLFF
- 14 TRBD2 TRBJ2-7 TRBV9 TGTGCCAGCAGCGTAGGCGGGGGAACCTACGAGCAGTACTTC CASSVGGGTYEQYF
- 12 - TRBJ1-2 TRBV7-9 TGTGCCAGCAGCTTAGAGAGTGGGGGCTACACCTTC CASSLESGGYTF
- 13 - TRBJ1-1 TRBV7-9 TGTGCCAGCAGCTCGGGGTTACTAGCCGAAGCTTTCTTT CASSSGLLAEAFF
- 15 - TRBJ2-4 TRBV5-6 TGTGCCAGCAGCCCGCTGGGACAAGCCAAAAACATTCAGTACTTC CASSPLGQAKNIQYF
- 16 TRBD1 TRBJ2-5 TRBV4-2 TGTGCCAGCAGCCCGGCAGGCAGGGGGACGGGGGAGACCCAGTACTTC CASSPAGRGTGETQYF
- 13 TRBD1 TRBJ1-1 TRBV3-1 TGTGCCAGCAGCCAAGTCGACAGGGAAGAAGCTTTCTTT CASSQVDREEAFF
- 14 - TRBJ2-5 TRBV7-2 TGTGCCAGCAGCAAACAGGCAAACCAAGAGACCCAGTACTTC CASSKQANQETQYF
- 15 - TRBJ2-7 TRBV6-1 TGTGCCAGCAGTGAGAGGGGGACGGCGCCCTACGAGCAGTACTTC CASSERGTAPYEQYF
- 17 - TRBJ2-3 TRBV24-1 TGTGCCACCAGTGATTTGCAAAGCCGTACGACCACAGATACGCAGTATTTT CATSDLQSRTTTDTQYF